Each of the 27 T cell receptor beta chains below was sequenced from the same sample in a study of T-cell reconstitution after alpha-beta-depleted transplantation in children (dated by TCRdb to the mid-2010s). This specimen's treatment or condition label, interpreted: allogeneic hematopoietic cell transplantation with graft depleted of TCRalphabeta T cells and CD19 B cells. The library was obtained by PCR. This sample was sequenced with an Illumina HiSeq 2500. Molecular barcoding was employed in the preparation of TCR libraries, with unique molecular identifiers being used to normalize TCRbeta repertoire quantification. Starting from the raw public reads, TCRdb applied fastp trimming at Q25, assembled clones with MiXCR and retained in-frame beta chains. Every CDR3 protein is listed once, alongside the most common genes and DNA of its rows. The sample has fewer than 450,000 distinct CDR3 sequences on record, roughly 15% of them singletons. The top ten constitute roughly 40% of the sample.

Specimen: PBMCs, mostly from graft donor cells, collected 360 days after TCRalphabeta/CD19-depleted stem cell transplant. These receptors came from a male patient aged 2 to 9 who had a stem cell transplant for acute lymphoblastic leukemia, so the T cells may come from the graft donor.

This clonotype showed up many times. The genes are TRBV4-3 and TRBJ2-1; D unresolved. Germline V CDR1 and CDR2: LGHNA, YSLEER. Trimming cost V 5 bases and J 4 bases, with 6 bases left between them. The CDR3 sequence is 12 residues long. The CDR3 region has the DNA TGCGCCAGCAGCAATAAGTACAATGAGCAGTTCTTC. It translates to CASSNKYNEQFF.

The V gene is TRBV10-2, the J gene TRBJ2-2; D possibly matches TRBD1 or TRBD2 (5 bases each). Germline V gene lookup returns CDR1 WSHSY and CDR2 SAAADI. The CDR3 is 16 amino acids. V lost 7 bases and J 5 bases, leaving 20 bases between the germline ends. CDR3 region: CASIPALRGRTGELFF. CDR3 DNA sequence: TGCGCCAGCATCCCGGCCCTGAGGGGTCGAACCGGGGAGCTGTTTTTT.

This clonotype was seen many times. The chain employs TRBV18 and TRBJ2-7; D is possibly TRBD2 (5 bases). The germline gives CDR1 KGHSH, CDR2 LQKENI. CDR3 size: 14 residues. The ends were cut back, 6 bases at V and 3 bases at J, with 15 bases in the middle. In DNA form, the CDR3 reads TGTGCCAGCTCGGATTGGAGCGGAGGCTACGAGCAGTACTTC. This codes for CASSDWSGGYEQYF.

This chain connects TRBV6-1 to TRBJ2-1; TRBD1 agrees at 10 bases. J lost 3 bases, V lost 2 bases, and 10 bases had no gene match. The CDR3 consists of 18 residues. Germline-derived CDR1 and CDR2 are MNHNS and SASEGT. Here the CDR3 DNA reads TGTGCCAGCAGTGAAAGCATTGCCGGGACAGGGGACTACAATGAGCAGTTCTTC. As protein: CASSESIAGTGDYNEQFF.

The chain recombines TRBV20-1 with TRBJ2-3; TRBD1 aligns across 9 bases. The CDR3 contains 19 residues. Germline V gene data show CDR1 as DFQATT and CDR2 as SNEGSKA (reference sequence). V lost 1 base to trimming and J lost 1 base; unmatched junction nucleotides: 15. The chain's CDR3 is CSARVVGSRTGARTDTQYF. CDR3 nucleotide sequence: TGCAGTGCTAGAGTCGTCGGATCGCGGACAGGGGCCCGCACAGATACGCAGTATTTT.

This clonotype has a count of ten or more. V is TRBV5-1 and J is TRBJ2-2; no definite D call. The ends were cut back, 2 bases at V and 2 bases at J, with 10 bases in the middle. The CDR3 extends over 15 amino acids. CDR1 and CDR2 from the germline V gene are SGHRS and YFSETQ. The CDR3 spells CASSFGSGNTGELFF. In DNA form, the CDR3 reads TGCGCCAGCAGCTTTGGTTCTGGAAACACCGGGGAGCTGTTTTTT.

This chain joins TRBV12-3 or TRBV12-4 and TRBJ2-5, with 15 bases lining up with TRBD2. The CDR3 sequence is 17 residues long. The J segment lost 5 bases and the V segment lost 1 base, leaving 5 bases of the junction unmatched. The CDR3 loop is CASSLVGLAGGDETQYF. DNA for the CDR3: TGTGCCAGCAGTTTAGTCGGACTAGCGGGAGGGGATGAGACCCAGTACTTC.

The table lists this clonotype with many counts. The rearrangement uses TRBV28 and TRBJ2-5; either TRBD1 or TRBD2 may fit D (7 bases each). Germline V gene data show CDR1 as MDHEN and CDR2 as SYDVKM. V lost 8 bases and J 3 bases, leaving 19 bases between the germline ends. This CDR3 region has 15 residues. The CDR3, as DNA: TGTGCCAGCGGAGGGAGGGGGCCTACCAAAGAGACCCAGTACTTC. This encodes CASGGRGPTKETQYF.

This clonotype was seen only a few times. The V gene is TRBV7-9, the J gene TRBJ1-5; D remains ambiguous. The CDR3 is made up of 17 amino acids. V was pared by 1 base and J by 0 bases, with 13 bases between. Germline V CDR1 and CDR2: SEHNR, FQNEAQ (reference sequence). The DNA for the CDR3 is TGTGCCAGCAGCTTAGAGGTTTGGCCCTATAGCAATCAGCCCCAGCATTTT. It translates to CASSLEVWPYSNQPQHF.

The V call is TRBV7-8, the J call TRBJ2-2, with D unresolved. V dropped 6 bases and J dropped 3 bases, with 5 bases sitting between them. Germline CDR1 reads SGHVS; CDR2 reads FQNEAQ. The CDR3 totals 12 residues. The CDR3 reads CASRAYTGELFF. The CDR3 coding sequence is TGTGCCAGCAGAGCCTACACCGGGGAGCTGTTTTTT.

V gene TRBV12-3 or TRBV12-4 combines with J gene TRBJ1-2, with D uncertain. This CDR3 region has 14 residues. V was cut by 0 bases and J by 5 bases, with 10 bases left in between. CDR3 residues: CASSLAGSEYGYTF. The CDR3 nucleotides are TGTGCCAGCAGTTTAGCAGGGTCCGAGTATGGCTACACCTTC.

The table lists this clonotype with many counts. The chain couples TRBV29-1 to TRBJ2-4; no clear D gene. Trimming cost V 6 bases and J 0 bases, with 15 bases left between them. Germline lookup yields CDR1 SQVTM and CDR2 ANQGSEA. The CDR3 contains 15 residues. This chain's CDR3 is CSVRTTYQAKNIQYF. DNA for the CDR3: TGCAGCGTGAGAACTACTTACCAAGCCAAAAACATTCAGTACTTC.

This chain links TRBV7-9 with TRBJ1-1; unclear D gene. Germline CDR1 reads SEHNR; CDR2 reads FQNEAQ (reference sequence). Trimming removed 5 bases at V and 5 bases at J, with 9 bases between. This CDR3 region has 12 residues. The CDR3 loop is CASSITGTEAFF. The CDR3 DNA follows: TGTGCCAGCAGCATAACGGGAACTGAAGCTTTCTTT.

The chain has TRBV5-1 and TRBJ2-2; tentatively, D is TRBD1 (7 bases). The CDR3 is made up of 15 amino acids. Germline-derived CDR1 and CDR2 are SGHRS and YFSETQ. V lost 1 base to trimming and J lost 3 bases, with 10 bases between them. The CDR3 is CASSLFRGDTGELFF. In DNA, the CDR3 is TGCGCCAGCAGCTTGTTCAGGGGGGACACCGGGGAGCTGTTTTTT.

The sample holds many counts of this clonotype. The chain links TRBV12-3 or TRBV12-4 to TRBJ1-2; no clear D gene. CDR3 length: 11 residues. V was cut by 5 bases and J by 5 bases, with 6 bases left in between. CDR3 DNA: TGTGCCAGCAGTCAACTATATGGCTACACCTTC. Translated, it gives CASSQLYGYTF.

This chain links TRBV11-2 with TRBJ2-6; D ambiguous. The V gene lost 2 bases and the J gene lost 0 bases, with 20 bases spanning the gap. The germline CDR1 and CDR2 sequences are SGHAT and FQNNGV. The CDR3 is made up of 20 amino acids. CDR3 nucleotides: TGTGCCAGCAGCTTAAATCCCACGCTTGGACGGTCCTCTGGGGCCAACGTCCTGACTTTC. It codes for CASSLNPTLGRSSGANVLTF.

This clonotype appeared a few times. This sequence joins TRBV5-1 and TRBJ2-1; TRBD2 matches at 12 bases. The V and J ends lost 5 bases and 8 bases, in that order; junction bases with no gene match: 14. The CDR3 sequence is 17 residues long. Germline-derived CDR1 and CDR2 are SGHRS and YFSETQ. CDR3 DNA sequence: TGCGCCAGCAGTTTTTGGGAGACTAGCGGGAGAGGCGATGAGCAGTTCTTC. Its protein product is CASSFWETSGRGDEQFF.

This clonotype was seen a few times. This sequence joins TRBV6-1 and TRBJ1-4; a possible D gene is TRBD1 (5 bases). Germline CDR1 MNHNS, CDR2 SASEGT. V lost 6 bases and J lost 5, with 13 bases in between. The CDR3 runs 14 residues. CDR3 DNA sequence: TGTGCCAGCAGCCCTGGGACGGCGAATGAAAAACTGTTTTTT. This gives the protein CASSPGTANEKLFF.

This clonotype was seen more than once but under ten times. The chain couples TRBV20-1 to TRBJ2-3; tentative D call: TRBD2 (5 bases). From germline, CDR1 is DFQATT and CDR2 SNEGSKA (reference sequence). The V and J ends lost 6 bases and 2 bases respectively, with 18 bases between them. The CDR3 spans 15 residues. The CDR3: CSAPGMAANTDTQYF. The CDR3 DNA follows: TGCAGTGCGCCGGGAATGGCGGCGAACACAGATACGCAGTATTTT.

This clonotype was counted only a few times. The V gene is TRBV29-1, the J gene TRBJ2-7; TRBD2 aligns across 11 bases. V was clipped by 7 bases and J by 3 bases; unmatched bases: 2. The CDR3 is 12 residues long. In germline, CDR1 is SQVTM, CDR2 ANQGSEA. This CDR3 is CSAGLADYEQYF. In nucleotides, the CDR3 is TGCAGCGCGGGACTAGCGGACTACGAGCAGTACTTC.

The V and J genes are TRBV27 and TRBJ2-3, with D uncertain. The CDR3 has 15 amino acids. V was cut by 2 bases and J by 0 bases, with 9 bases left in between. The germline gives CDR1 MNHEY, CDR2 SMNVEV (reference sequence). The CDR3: CASSLVTPSTDTQYF. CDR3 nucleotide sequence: TGTGCCAGCAGTTTAGTGACACCTAGCACAGATACGCAGTATTTT.

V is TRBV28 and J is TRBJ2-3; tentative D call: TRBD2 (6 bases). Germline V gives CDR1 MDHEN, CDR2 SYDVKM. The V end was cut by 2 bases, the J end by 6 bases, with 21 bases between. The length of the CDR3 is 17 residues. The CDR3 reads CASSLAALALAPDTQYF. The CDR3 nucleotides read TGTGCCAGCAGTTTAGCAGCCCTAGCGTTAGCCCCGGATACGCAGTATTTT.

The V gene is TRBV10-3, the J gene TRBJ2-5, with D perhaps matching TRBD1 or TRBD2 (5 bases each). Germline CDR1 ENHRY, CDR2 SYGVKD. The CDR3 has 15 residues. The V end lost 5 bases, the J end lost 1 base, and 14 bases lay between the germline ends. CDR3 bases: TGTGCCATCAGTCCTCCCGGGGCGGCCCAAGAGACCCAGTACTTC. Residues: CAISPPGAAQETQYF.

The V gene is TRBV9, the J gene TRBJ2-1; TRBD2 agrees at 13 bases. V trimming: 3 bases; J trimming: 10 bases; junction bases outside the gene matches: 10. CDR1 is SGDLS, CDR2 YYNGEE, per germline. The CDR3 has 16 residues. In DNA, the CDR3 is TGTGCCAGCAGCGCCCCCGGGACTAGCGGGAAGTCGGAGCAGTTCTTC. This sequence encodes CASSAPGTSGKSEQFF.

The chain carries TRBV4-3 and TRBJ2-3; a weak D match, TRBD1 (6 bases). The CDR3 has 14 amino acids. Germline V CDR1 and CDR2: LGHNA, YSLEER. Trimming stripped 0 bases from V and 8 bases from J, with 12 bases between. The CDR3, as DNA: TGCGCCAGCAGCCAAGAGCCGGGACACCCTACGCAGTATTTT. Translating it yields CASSQEPGHPTQYF.

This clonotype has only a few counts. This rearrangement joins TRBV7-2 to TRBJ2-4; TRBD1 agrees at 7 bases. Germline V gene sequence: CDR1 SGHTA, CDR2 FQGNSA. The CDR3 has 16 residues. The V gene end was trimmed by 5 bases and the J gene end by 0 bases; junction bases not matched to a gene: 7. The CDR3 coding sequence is TGTGCCAGCAGCCCTCGACAGGGCATAGCCAAAAACATTCAGTACTTC. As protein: CASSPRQGIAKNIQYF.

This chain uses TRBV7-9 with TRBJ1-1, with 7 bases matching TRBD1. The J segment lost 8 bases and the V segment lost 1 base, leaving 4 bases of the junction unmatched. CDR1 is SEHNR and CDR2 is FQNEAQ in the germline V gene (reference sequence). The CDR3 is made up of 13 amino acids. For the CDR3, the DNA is TGTGCCAGCAGCTTAGTGCAGGGGGAAGAAGCTTTCTTT. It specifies CASSLVQGEEAFF.